Below, 23 T cell receptor beta chains from the same sample are listed, as sequenced in a study of Ad26.COV2.S vaccination and SARS-CoV-2 variants. Some clones are missing from TCRdb's copy, which holds only in-frame ones; the method was immunoSEQ multiplex PCR. The sample records under 250,000 clones, roughly nine tenths being singletons. The treatment denotes: around 19 received Ad26.COV2.S at low or high dose, single or two shots; about 5 received placebo; per-sample allocation not given. Sampling took place 63 days after the first vaccine or placebo injection. Source: peripheral blood, taken in a trial of Ad26.COV2.S vaccine versus placebo. The receptors stem from a person aged 18 to 65 who received the Ad26.COV2.S COVID-19 vaccine or a placebo.

The V call is TRBV7-6, the J call TRBJ2-3; 9 bases align to TRBD2. The J segment lost 8 bases and the V segment lost 4 bases, leaving 10 bases of the junction unmatched. CDR1 is SGHVS and CDR2 is FNYEAQ in the germline V gene. The CDR3 runs to 15 residues. The DNA of the CDR3 is TGTGCCAGCAGCTCCTTGCGGGGGGGACCGCCTACGCAGTATTTT. The encoded protein is CASSSLRGGPPTQYF.

This sequence joins TRBV6-2 or TRBV6-3 and TRBJ1-3; D gene ambiguous. The CDR3 is made up of 13 amino acids. The V gene's germline CDR1 is MNHEY and CDR2 SVGEGT. The V end was cut by 7 bases, the J end by 0 bases, with 7 bases between. The CDR3 sequence: CASIPGSGNTIYF. For the CDR3, the DNA is TGTGCCAGCATCCCCGGCTCTGGAAACACCATATATTTT.

This clone occurred a few times. The chain links TRBV6-6 to TRBJ2-3, with 14 positions matching TRBD2. Germline V gene data show CDR1 as MNHNY and CDR2 as SVGAGI (reference sequence). With V trimmed by 5 bases and J by 0 bases, 7 bases remained unmatched. This CDR3 is built from 18 residues. The DNA of the CDR3 is TGTGCCAGCAGTCCCGGGACTAGCGGGAGCTGGAGCACAGATACGCAGTATTTT. Its translation: CASSPGTSGSWSTDTQYF.

The chain carries TRBV10-3 and TRBJ1-2; 9 bases map to TRBD1. There are 13 residues in the CDR3. V lost 4 bases to trimming and J lost 5 bases; unmatched junction nucleotides: 2. Germline values: CDR1 ENHRY, CDR2 SYGVKD. The CDR3 nucleotides are TGTGCCATCAGTGGACAGGGGGGGTATGGCTACACCTTC. Protein product: CAISGQGGYGYTF.

This clone came up once. Here the CDR3 reads CASSSNRGSNEQFF. In DNA, the CDR3 is TGTGCCAGCAGCTCTAACAGGGGAAGCAATGAGCAGTTCTTC. The V gene is TRBV11-3, the J gene TRBJ2-1; 7 bases are a match to TRBD1. The germline V gene encodes CDR1 SGHNT and CDR2 YENEEA. The CDR3 extends over 14 amino acids. V shed 4 bases, J shed 6 bases, and the junction held 6 bases outside the gene matches.

CDR3 residues: CASSVASGRASYNEQFF. The CDR3 coding sequence is TGTGCCAGCAGCGTCGCTAGCGGGAGGGCCTCGTACAATGAGCAGTTCTTC. The chain links TRBV9 to TRBJ2-1, with TRBD2 identical over 12 bases. Germline V gives CDR1 SGDLS, CDR2 YYNGEE. Trimming cost V 2 bases and J 4 bases; bases outside gene matches: 7. The CDR3 runs 17 residues. Full variable domain (missing parts from reference TRBV9 and TRBJ2-1): DSGVTQTPKHLITATGQRVTLRCSPRSGDLSVYWYQQSLDQGLQFLIQYYNGEERAKGNILERFSAQQFPDLHSELNLSSLELGDSALYFCASSVASGRASYNEQFFGPGTRLTVL.

The rearrangement links TRBV11-1 to TRBJ2-5, with TRBD1 identical over 10 bases. CDR1 is SGHAT and CDR2 is FQDESV in the germline V gene (reference sequence). The CDR3 is 14 residues long. Trimming took 9 bases from V and 4 from J; bases not matched to a gene: 8. CDR3 region: CASGDRGNGETQYF. As DNA, the CDR3 is TGTGCCAGTGGGGACAGGGGAAATGGAGAGACCCAGTACTTC. The entire variable domain, with the rest obtained from reference TRBV11-1 and TRBJ2-5, is as follows: EAEVAQSPRYKITEKSQAVAFWCDPISGHATLYWYRQILGQGPELLVQFQDESVVDDSQLPKDRFSAERLKGVDSTLKIQPAELGDSAMYLCASGDRGNGETQYFGPGTRLLVL.

The rearrangement uses TRBV4-2 and TRBJ1-2; perhaps TRBD1 as D (5 bases). V dropped 0 bases and J dropped 3 bases, with 14 bases sitting between them. CDR1 LGHNA and CDR2 YNFKEQ come from the germline V gene. This CDR3 is 16 amino acids long. CDR3 protein: CASSQEEGLEDYGYTF. For the CDR3, the DNA is TGTGCCAGCAGCCAAGAGGAGGGGTTGGAAGACTATGGCTACACCTTC.

This chain joins TRBV18 and TRBJ1-1; 8 nucleotides agree with TRBD1. Unmatched junction bases numbered 1, after V lost 3 bases and J lost 1 base. This CDR3 has 14 amino acids. Germline loops: CDR1 KGHSH, CDR2 LQKENI. CDR3 bases: TGTGCCAGCTCACCGGGACAGGCGAACACTGAAGCTTTCTTT. This encodes CASSPGQANTEAFF.

J is TRBJ2-5 and V is TRBV24-1, with D unresolved. The V end was cut by 2 bases, the J end by 9 bases, with 12 bases between. CDR1 KGHDR and CDR2 SFDVKD come from the germline V gene. This CDR3 contains 13 residues. The CDR3 region is CATSDSKDRAQYF. The CDR3 DNA sequence: TGTGCCACCAGTGATTCAAAAGACCGGGCCCAGTACTTC.

The rearrangement uses TRBV7-9 and TRBJ1-2; perhaps TRBD1 as D (5 bases). In germline, CDR1 is SEHNR, CDR2 FQNEAQ (reference sequence). This CDR3 is 16 amino acids long. Trimming stripped 4 bases from V and 3 bases from J, with 18 bases between. As DNA, the CDR3 is TGTGCCAGCAGCTCCCACGGGACCTTGCACCACTATGGCTACACCTTC. Encoded protein: CASSSHGTLHHYGYTF. Based on the CDR3 plus reference TRBV7-9 and TRBJ1-2, the full variable domain is DTGVSQNPRHKITKRGQNVTFRCDPISEHNRLYWYRQTLGQGPEFLTYFQNEAQLEKSRLLSDRFSAERPKGSFSTLEIQRTEQGDSAMYLCASSSHGTLHHYGYTFGSGTRLTVV.

The chain recombines TRBV19 with TRBJ2-3, with 9 nucleotides matching TRBD2. The CDR3 length is 16 residues. The J segment lost 3 bases and the V segment lost 3 bases, leaving 7 bases of the junction unmatched. The germline V gene has CDR1 LNHDA and CDR2 SQIVND (reference sequence). CDR3 bases: TGTGCCAGTAGTATTCGGCGGGAGGGCCCTACAGATACGCAGTATTTT. It specifies CASSIRREGPTDTQYF.

The rearrangement uses TRBV6-2 or TRBV6-3 and TRBJ2-7; D gene unclear. Germline V gene sequence: CDR1 MNHEY, CDR2 SVGEGT. The CDR3 has 13 amino acids. CDR3 in DNA: TGTGCCAGCAGTAACTCCCGGGTCAAGGGGCAGTACGTC. It translates to CASSNSRVKGQYV.

This chain uses TRBV3-1 (or the pseudogene TRBV3-2) with TRBJ1-2; weak D call: TRBD1 (5 bases). Trimming took off 4 bases at V and 2 bases at J, with 8 bases between the two ends. This CDR3 comprises 13 residues. Looked up from germline, CDR1 is LGHDT and CDR2 is YNNKEL (reference sequence). The CDR3 region has the DNA TGTGCCAGCAGCCCGAGACAGAACTATGGCTACACCTTC. It translates to CASSPRQNYGYTF.

The genes are TRBV7-9 and TRBJ2-3; 12 nucleotides agree with TRBD2. The CDR3 runs to 15 residues. The germline V gene has CDR1 SEHNR and CDR2 FQNEAQ (reference sequence). With 5 bases clipped from V and 6 bases from J, the junction kept 6 bases outside the gene matches. CDR3 in DNA: TGTGCCAGCAGCGTAACTAGCGGGAGGAAGGATACGCAGTATTTT. Translated: CASSVTSGRKDTQYF.

This clone has ten or more counts. The chain recombines TRBV30 with TRBJ2-1; D unresolved. Germline values: CDR1 GTSNPN, CDR2 SVGIG (reference sequence). This CDR3 has 13 amino acids. V was trimmed by 0 bases and J by 7 bases, leaving 10 bases between them. CDR3 nucleotide sequence: TGTGCCTGGAGTGTCGCGACTGAGAATGAGCAGTTCTTC. As protein: CAWSVATENEQFF.

The chain links TRBV5-6 to TRBJ1-2; no definite D call. V lost 4 bases and J lost 5, with 15 bases in between. The CDR3 covers 14 residues. The germline CDR1 and CDR2 sequences are SGHDT and YYEEEE. The CDR3 reads CASSQQASSYGYTF. The CDR3 DNA sequence: TGTGCCAGCAGCCAGCAGGCCTCTTCGTATGGCTACACCTTC.

The V call is TRBV4-2, the J call TRBJ2-7; D is uncertain. The germline gives CDR1 LGHNA, CDR2 YNFKEQ. V shed 5 bases and J shed 3 bases, with 17 bases lying between them. The length of the CDR3 is 15 residues. The CDR3 spells CASSSVRAADYEQYV. Written as DNA, the CDR3 is TGTGCCAGCAGCTCGGTTCGGGCGGCTGACTACGAGCAGTACGTC.

The chain recombines TRBV7-8 with TRBJ1-2; D is uncertain. CDR1 is SGHVS, CDR2 FQNEAQ, per germline. The V and J ends lost 0 bases and 0 bases respectively, with 11 bases between them. CDR3 length: 16 residues. The CDR3 loop reads CASSLAGVGTNYGYTF. CDR3 coding DNA: TGTGCCAGCAGCTTAGCGGGCGTGGGGACTAACTATGGCTACACCTTC.

The gene calls are TRBV4-1 and TRBJ1-5, with a weak D call TRBD1 (6 bases). The CDR3 covers 17 residues. From germline, CDR1 is MGHRA and CDR2 YSYEKL. Trimming stripped 2 bases from V and 2 bases from J, with 16 bases between. In DNA, the CDR3 is TGCGCCAGCAGCCAAAGTTCGAGCAGGGGAGGCAATCAGCCCCAGCATTTT. This encodes CASSQSSSRGGNQPQHF.

The rearrangement uses TRBV10-3 and TRBJ2-1; 9 bases align to TRBD2. V shed 2 bases and J 9 bases; nucleotides not matched to a gene: 8. The CDR3 consists of 15 residues. Germline V gene data show CDR1 as ENHRY and CDR2 as SYGVKD. The CDR3 sequence is CAISEASSGTFEQFF. The CDR3, as DNA: TGTGCCATCAGTGAGGCGTCTAGCGGGACTTTTGAGCAGTTCTTC.

The chain carries TRBV9 and TRBJ2-5, with a weak D call TRBD1 (5 bases). The germline CDR1 and CDR2 sequences are SGDLS and YYNGEE. The ends were cut back, 0 bases at V and 3 bases at J, with 12 bases in the middle. The CDR3 spans 15 residues. The CDR3 protein is CASSVVGQGEETQYF. The CDR3, as DNA: TGTGCCAGCAGCGTAGTAGGGCAGGGTGAAGAGACCCAGTACTTC.

This chain connects TRBV5-1 to TRBJ2-5, with 10 positions matching TRBD1. The CDR3 extends over 17 amino acids. Germline assignment: CDR1 SGHRS and CDR2 YFSETQ. After removal of 4 bases from V and 2 bases from J, the junction contained 11 bases not matched to a gene. The CDR3 DNA is TGCGCCAGCAGCAAATTGACAGGGGGCGGAGGTCAAGAGACCCAGTACTTC. Translating gives CASSKLTGGGGQETQYF.